This T cell receptor (beta chain) was identified in a study of regulatory T cells in long-lasting Graves disease. General study results and limits: Limited sample numbers may have lowered accuracy. Newly diagnosed patients shared about 950 public clonotypes; persistent patients shared about 2,700.

This clonotype was seen ten or more times. Its antigen is currently unknown. TCR beta libraries were built with iRepertoire HTBI primers and Arm-PCR of CDR3 regions. Per the authors' pipeline: The samples yielded 62 TRBV and more than eleven TRBJ segments. TCRdb analysed the multiplex PCR reads with MiXCR anew, one entry per CDR3 protein. None of the V and J calls come from the authors' own analysis; TCRdb made them. The repertoire holds 350,000 to 500,000 distinct CDR3 sequences, with roughly 15% as singletons. The germline CDR1 and CDR2 sequences are SGHNT and YENEEA. V was clipped by 5 bases and J by 0 bases; unmatched bases: 4. The CDR3 is made up of 15 amino acids. As for time point: newly diagnosed GD, antithyroid drugs for less than 3 months. Construction of the TCR library relied on RNA isolated from PBMCs. These same records also appear under a second study, on T cells in Graves' hyperthyroidism and ophthalmopathy. That study reports: Researchers ran a first-round RT-PCR on the TCR CDR3 using the HTBI primer set.

The source of this sequence is a woman younger than 45 with Graves disease. V and J are TRBV11-3 and TRBJ2-1, with 7 bases identical to TRBD2. This specimen was peripheral blood mononuclear cells (PBMCs), taken at new diagnosis, from a patient treated with antithyroid drugs. The CDR3 loop is CASSRSGNSYNEQFF. DNA of the CDR3: TGTGCCAGCAGCCGAAGCGGGAACTCCTACAATGAGCAGTTCTTC.